This T cell receptor beta chain was recovered during a study of regulatory T cells in long-lasting Graves disease. Overall study results and limits: For persistent Graves' patients, TCR diversity was lower than for newly diagnosed ones.

Investigators prepared the TCR beta libraries by applying iRepertoire HTBI primers and Arm-PCR of CDR3 regions. TCRdb redid the calling of the multiplex PCR reads with MiXCR, one entry per CDR3 protein. The sample has some 420,000 distinct CDR3 sequences, 22% seen once. In its sample, this clonotype was seen a few times. Its antigen remains unknown. The time point was: persistent/refractory GD, antithyroid drugs over 5 years with positive TRAb. The TCR library was prepared using RNA isolated from PBMCs. The clonotype was recovered from a female donor with Graves disease. This material consisted of peripheral blood mononuclear cells (PBMCs), taken when the disease was refractory, from a patient treated with antithyroid drugs.

CDR3 loop: CSAKRIAGSSTDTQYF. CDR3 in DNA: TGCAGTGCTAAGCGGATAGCGGGGTCTAGCACAGATACGCAGTATTTT. The chain combines TRBV20-1 with TRBJ2-3, with 8 bases matching TRBD2. This CDR3 spans 16 amino acids. From germline, CDR1 is DFQATT and CDR2 SNEGSKA (reference sequence). Trimming cost V 4 bases and J 0 bases; bases outside gene matches: 9.